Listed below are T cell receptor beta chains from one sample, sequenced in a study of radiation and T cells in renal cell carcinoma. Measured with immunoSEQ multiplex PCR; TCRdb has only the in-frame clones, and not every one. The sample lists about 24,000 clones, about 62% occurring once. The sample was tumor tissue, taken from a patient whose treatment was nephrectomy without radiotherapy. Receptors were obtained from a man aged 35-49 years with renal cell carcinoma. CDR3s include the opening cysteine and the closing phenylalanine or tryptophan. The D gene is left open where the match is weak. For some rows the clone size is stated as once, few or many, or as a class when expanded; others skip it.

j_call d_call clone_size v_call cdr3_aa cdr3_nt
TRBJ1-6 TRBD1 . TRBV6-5 CASSYSGQGASPLHF TGTGCCAGCAGTTACTCGGGACAGGGGGCTTCACCCCTCCACTTT
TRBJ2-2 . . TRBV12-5 CASGYEGRSGELFF TGTGCTAGTGGTTATGAGGGGAGAAGCGGGGAGCTGTTTTTT
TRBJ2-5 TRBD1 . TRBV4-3 CASSPGTGRAQYF TGCGCCAGCAGCCCAGGGACAGGGAGGGCCCAGTACTTC
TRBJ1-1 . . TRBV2 CASSGDRSEAFF TGTGCCAGCAGTGGAGACAGGAGTGAAGCTTTCTTT
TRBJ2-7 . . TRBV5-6 CASSLGYGTSYEQYF TGTGCCAGCAGCTTGGGTTACGGCACCTCCTACGAGCAGTACTTC
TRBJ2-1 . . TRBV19 CASRSVGGTYNEQFF TGTGCAAGTAGATCTGTTGGCGGTACCTACAATGAGCAGTTCTTC
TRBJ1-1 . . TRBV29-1 CSVALDTEAFF TGCAGCGTTGCCTTGGACACTGAAGCTTTCTTT
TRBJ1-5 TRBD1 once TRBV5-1 CASSQQGGSNQPQHF TGCGCCAGCAGCCAACAGGGGGGAAGCAATCAGCCCCAGCATTTT
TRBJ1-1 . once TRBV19 CASNDYTEAFF TGTGCCAGTAATGATTACACTGAAGCTTTCTTT
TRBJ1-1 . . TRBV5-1 CASRWGADNPDAFF TGCGCCAGCAGATGGGGGGCGGATAACCCAGACGCTTTCTTT
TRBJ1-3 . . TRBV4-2 CASSQDRGSGNTIYF TGTGCCAGCAGCCAAGATAGGGGTTCTGGAAACACCATATATTTT
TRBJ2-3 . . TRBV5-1 CASSAGGGTRFKQYF TGCGCCAGCAGCGCCGGAGGCGGGACCCGCTTTAAGCAGTATTTT
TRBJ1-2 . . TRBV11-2 CASSISGTIDGYTF TGTGCCAGCAGCATCTCCGGGACAATCGATGGCTACACCTTC
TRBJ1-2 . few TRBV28 CAICHRTTYYGYTF TGTGCCATCTGTCACCGGACAACGTACTATGGCTACACCTTC
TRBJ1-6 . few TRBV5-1 CASSLAGGYSPLHF TGCGCCAGCAGCTTGGCCGGGGGATATTCACCCCTCCACTTT
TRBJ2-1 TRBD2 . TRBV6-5 CASSYKRGGDEQFF TGTGCCAGCAGTTACAAGCGGGGGGGCGATGAGCAGTTCTTC
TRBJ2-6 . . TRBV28 CGCQGSGANVLTF TGTGGATGTCAGGGATCAGGGGCCAACGTCCTGACTTTC
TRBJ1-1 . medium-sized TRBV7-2 CASSLGGSAGTEAFF TGTGCCAGCAGCTTAGGTGGTTCCGCGGGGACTGAAGCTTTCTTT
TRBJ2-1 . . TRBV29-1 CSGVVELQFF TGCAGCGGTGTGGTCGAATTACAGTTCTTC
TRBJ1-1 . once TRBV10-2 CASSELGANTEAFF TGCGCCAGCAGTGAGTTAGGGGCGAACACTGAAGCTTTCTTT